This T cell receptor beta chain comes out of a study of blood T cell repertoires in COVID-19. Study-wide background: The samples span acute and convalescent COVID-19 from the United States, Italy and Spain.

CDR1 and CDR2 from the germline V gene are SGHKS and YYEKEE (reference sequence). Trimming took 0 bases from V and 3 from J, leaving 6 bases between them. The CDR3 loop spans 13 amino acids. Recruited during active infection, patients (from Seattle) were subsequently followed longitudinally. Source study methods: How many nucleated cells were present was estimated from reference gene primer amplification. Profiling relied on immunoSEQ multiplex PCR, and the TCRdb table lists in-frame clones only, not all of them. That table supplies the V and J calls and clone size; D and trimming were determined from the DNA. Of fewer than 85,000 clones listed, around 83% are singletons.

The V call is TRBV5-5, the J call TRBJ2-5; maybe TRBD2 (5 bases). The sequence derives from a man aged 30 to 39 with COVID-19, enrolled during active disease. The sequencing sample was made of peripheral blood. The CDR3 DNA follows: TGTGCCAGCAGCTTGGTGGGAGAAGAGACCCAGTACTTC. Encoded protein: CASSLVGEETQYF.